This TCR beta chain was obtained from a study of cytomegalovirus exposure and HLA in healthy donors. Study information: Earlier, 95 million to 140 million unique TCR beta sequences were recovered from about 200 million T cells by an analysis. Study-level results: In a later analysis, HLA-associated beta chains showed higher expansion and lower generation probabilities than comparable chains. Researchers reported from a later analysis that most CMV-associated TCR beta chains appeared HLA-restricted.

A remark on this clone: The antigen is undetermined.

The PCR made use of 60 Vbeta and 13 Jbeta primers. The method was immunoSEQ multiplex PCR; TCRdb's version includes in-frame clones alone and lacks a portion of them. The sample contains approximately 160,000 clones, about three fifths of which appear only once. The CDR3 is 17 residues long. Looked up from germline, CDR1 is MNHNS and CDR2 is SASEGT. With 3 bases clipped from V and 2 bases from J, the junction kept 7 bases outside the gene matches. What was sequenced was PBMCs. This chain uses TRBV6-1 with TRBJ2-2, with 9 bases that match TRBD1. The TCR comes from a woman aged 25 to 45 in good health and CMV-seropositive. CDR3 in DNA: TGTGCCAGCAGTGAGGAACAGGGGGCAAGAAACACCGGGGAGCTGTTTTTT. Its translation: CASSEEQGARNTGELFF.